This T cell receptor (beta chain) is drawn from a study of T cell responses to AZD1222 COVID-19 vaccine. As for the study in general: It was second doses at about 4 or about 12 weeks that were pooled. Study-level findings and limits: Repertoires were collected only later (after the peak T cell response had occurred). Nearly half of unique spike-specific TCRs reportedly avoided B.1.351 and B.1.1.7 mutated regions. There were mostly white British donors and more females than males, and clonal diversity was possibly underestimated.

The repertoire was sequenced with immunoSEQ multiplex PCR; TCRdb's copy has only in-frame clones and lacks some. The sample gives 90,000 to 130,000 clones, about 88% of which show up once; more than 1.5% is in the top ten. This clone was picked up one time. Its antigen is still unknown. V was pared by 3 bases and J by 4 bases, with 0 bases of the junction left unmatched. CDR1 SGHDT and CDR2 YYEEEE come from the germline V gene. The CDR3 consists of 12 residues. The V call is TRBV5-6, the J call TRBJ2-7; 8 bases agree with TRBD2. The TCR was taken from an adult in good health. The specimen comprised peripheral blood, sampled on day 0 of AZD1222 vaccination. The CDR3, as DNA: TGTGCCAGCAGCTCGGGAGGGTACGAGCAGTACTTC. Translated: CASSSGGYEQYF.